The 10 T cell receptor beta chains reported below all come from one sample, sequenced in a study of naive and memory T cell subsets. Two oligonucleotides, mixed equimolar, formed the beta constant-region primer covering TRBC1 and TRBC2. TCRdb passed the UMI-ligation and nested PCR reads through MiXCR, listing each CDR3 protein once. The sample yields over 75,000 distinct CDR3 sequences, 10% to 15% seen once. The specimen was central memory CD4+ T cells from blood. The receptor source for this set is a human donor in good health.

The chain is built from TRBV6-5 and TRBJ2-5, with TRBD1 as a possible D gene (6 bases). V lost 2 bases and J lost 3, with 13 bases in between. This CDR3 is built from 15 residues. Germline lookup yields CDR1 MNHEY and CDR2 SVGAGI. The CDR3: CASSYRRTAKETQYF. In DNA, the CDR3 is TGTGCCAGCAGTTACAGACGGACAGCCAAAGAGACCCAGTACTTC.

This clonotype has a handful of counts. Here the CDR3 DNA reads TGTGCCAGCAGTTATCGGACAGGGGCTAGCAATCAGCCCCAGCATTTT. Its translation: CASSYRTGASNQPQHF. V gene TRBV6-6 combines with J gene TRBJ1-5, with 9 bases aligning to TRBD1. The J segment lost 0 bases and the V segment lost 3 bases, leaving 3 bases of the junction unmatched. The CDR3 totals 16 residues. In germline, CDR1 is MNHNY, CDR2 SVGAGI (reference sequence).

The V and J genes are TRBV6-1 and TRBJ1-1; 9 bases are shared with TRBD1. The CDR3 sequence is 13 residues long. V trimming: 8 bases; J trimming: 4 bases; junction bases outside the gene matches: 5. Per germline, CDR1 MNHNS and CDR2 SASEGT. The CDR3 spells CASRDRVSTEAFF. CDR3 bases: TGTGCCAGCCGGGACAGGGTTTCCACTGAAGCTTTCTTT.

DNA for the CDR3: TGTGCCAGCACCGTCCGGGAGGGGTGGTCACCCCTCCACTTT. Protein: CASTVREGWSPLHF. The J gene is TRBJ1-6, the V gene TRBV7-9; weak D call: TRBD1 (5 bases). Germline loops: CDR1 SEHNR, CDR2 FQNEAQ (reference sequence). The CDR3 loop spans 14 amino acids. The V and J ends lost 7 bases and 10 bases respectively, with 17 bases between them.

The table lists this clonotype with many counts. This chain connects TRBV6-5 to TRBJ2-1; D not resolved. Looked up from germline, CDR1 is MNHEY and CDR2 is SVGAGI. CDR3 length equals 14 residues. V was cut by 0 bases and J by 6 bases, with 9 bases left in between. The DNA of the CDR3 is TGTGCCAGCAGTTACTCGCAGGTTGGCAATGAGCAGTTCTTC. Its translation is CASSYSQVGNEQFF.

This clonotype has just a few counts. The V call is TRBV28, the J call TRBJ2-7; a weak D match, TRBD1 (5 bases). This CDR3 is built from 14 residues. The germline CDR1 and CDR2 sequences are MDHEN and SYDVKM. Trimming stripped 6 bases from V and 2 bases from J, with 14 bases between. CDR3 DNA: TGTGCCAGCAGCAAGGGGCAGAACACCTACGAGCAGTACTTC. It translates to CASSKGQNTYEQYF.

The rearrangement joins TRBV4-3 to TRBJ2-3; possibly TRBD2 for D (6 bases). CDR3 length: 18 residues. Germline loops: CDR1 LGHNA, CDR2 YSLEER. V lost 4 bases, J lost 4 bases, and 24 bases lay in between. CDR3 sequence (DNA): TGCGCCAGCAGCCTTTCAAACGGCGGGGCGCTTTATTCAGATACGCAGTATTTT. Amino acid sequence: CASSLSNGGALYSDTQYF.

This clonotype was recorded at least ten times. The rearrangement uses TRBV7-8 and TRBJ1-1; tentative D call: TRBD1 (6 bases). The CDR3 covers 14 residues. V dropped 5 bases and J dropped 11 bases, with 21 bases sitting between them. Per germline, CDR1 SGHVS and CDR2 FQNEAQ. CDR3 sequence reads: CASSPRTATAVAFF. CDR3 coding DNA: TGTGCCAGCAGCCCCAGGACAGCAACGGCTGTGGCTTTCTTT.

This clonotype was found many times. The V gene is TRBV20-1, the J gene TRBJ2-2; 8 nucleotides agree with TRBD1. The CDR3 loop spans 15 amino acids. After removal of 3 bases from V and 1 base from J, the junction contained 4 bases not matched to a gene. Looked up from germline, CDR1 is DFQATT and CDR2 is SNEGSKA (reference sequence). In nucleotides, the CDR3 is TGCAGTGCTAGGGGGGACAGGAGGAACACCGGGGAGCTGTTTTTT. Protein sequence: CSARGDRRNTGELFF.

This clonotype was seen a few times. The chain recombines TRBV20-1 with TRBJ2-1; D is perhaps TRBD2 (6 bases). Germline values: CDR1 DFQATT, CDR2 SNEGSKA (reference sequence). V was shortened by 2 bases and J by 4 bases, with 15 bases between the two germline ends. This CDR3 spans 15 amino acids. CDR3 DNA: TGCAGTGCTAGACCGCTAGCGACCAATTACAATGAGCAGTTCTTC. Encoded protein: CSARPLATNYNEQFF.